This TCR beta chain was recovered during a study of beta chain features in type 1 diabetes (dated by TCRdb to 2016 to 2019). Background for the entire study: Mean age, gender distribution, total cell number and subset yield did not differ between patients and healthy donors. A total of 85 million to 110 million sorted cells were examined across all samples, and RNA yield correlated strongly with the number of cells per subset. In the study, recently diagnosed type 1 diabetes patients and matched healthy donors were compared on the TCRB repertoires of their sorted circulating CD4+ T cell subsets. Naive and central memory subsets were obtained from all 30 or so donors, but regulatory and stem cell-like memory subsets were isolated from only 8 patients and roughly eight healthy donors. What the authors observed across the whole study: Shorter templates might have been favored by PCR, but patient and control samples were amplified and corrected together, so both groups would have been affected equally by any skew. Because the HLA sub-analyses included only small numbers of individuals, any influence of HLA type on TCRB rearrangement was left unresolved. Because cDNA rather than genomic DNA was sequenced, highly expressing activated cells could have been over-represented, although no difference in activation and CD3 levels was found between groups. In all four CD4+ subsets, TCRB CDR3 length was moderately but significantly shorter in type 1 diabetes patients. Fewer insertions and more nucleotide deletions at VDJ recombination sites were observed in patients with type 1 diabetes, implying thymic rearrangement abnormalities. Naive, central memory and regulatory TCRB repertoires appeared to be more alike among patients than among healthy donors.

The CDR3 goes from the cysteine to the phenylalanine over 17 residues. Only the CDR3 portion is preserved as DNA: 51 bases, with reading frame beginning at the first base. The germline V gene (reference sequence) specifies SGHNT as CDR1 and YYREEE as CDR2. Germline trimming amounts to 0 bases on V and 5 bases on J, with 10 as the count of junction bases outside the gene matches. As concerns this clone: Its antigen is still unknown. Base qualities are not recorded, but no much larger clone differs from it by a single base.

The entire amount of isolated RNA was reverse transcribed using the High Capacity cDNA Reverse Transcription Kit, so the sequenced TCRB transcripts were expressed ones. Naive, central memory and regulatory T cell samples underwent deep immunoSEQ sequencing, averaging about 3.5 million total reads per sample. After sorted cells were lysed in RLT buffer, RNA was extracted with DNase-treated RNeasy Micro or Mini kits, with the choice depending on cell number. To prevent cross-contamination, every cell subset was processed on its own, while patient and healthy donor samples were processed together. TCRB sequences were amplified from cDNA with the immunoSEQ multiplex PCR, producing 87-bp fragments spanning the CDR3 region. Sequencing of the amplicons was done on the Illumina HiSeq platform. The paper's data handling went like this. PCR bias was corrected computationally using synthetic template baselines, and reads within Hamming distance 2 were collapsed, with unmergeable singletons discarded. Reads were aligned against IMGT so that V, D and J genes, CDR3 length and insertions or deletions at six rearrangement sites could be assigned. Clonotype counts were normalized to sorted cell number within each subset before computing true diversity and Gini coefficients with the tcR R package. The overlap coefficient, calculated on TCRB nucleotide sequences, was used to measure repertoire sharing. Out-of-frame TCRB sequences from naive cells were analyzed to stand in for the pre-selection repertoire. Sourced from immuneACCESS, this table was stored by TCRdb with only in-frame sequences that have V and J called. A share of the clones is absent; for the studies checked, an unresolved V gene accounts for under half, and the remainder has no known explanation. D and trimming were read from the DNA, whereas the V and J calls and clone size are those reported in that table. This sample has around 310,000 clones in its table, and approximately 9.9% of those were observed once. The ten top clones hold around 0.015% of the sample.

From each donor, a single peripheral blood sample of around 120 mL on average was drawn into heparinised tubes. Naive, central memory, regulatory and stem cell-like memory CD4+ T cells were sorted on a BD FACSAria II using a panel including CD45RO, CCR7, CD25, CD127, CD95 and CD27. Every sorted population had a purity above 95%. PBMCs were separated immediately by Lymphoprep density gradient centrifugation and were stained directly, without being cultured. So that batch effects would be minimized, each experiment stained and sorted samples in pairs, pairing one healthy donor with one patient. This sequence uses TRBV5-4 and TRBJ2-5; 10 central bases correspond to TRBD2. Sequences were obtained from naive CD4+ T cells from blood. The cell subset or site label, read with the paper, signifies: true naive CD4+ T cells. This clonotype was obtained from a young woman in good health. This receptor carries the CDR3 CASSLAPLAGVLETQYF. At the DNA level, the sequence is TGTGCCAGCAGCTTGGCACCTCTAGCGGGAGTCCTCGAGACCCAGTACTTC. Beyond the CDR3, the reference TRBV5-4 and TRBJ2-5 genes provide the residues; the full variable domain reads: ETGVTQSPTHLIKTRGQQVTLRCSSQSGHNTVSWYQQALGQGPQFIFQYYREEENGRGNFPPRFSGLQFPNYSSELNVNALELDDSALYLCASSLAPLAGVLETQYFGPGTRLLVL.